The clone carrying this T cell receptor beta chain was recorded many times. Its antigen is as yet unknown. The PBMCs were taken from roughly 10 ml of fresh peripheral blood. V trimming: 2 bases; J trimming: 4 bases; junction bases outside the gene matches: 6. The CDR3 length is 15 residues. CDR1 MNHNS and CDR2 SASEGT come from the germline V gene. These data originate in a study of T cells in Graves' hyperthyroidism and ophthalmopathy. The wider study: Staff took peripheral blood when the initial diagnosis was made, before any treatment began. Study outcomes and limitations: The model identified upcoming ophthalmopathy a median around 6 months ahead of onset.

The CDR3 regions of TCR beta were amplified from RNA transcripts. The HTBI primer set served for first-round RT-PCR of the TCR CDR3. Via MiXCR, TCRdb re-called the multiplex PCR reads, giving one row per CDR3 protein. The repertoire has fewer than 350,000 distinct CDR3 sequences, around 18% of them found once; the top ten carry around 15%. Source material: blood. J is TRBJ2-7 and V is TRBV6-1, with 9 bases lining up with TRBD1. The sequence was obtained from a woman between 40 and 55 years old with Graves' ophthalmopathy. DNA for the CDR3: TGTGCCAGCAGTGAACCGGGACAGGGATCGTACGAGCAGTACTTC. The encoded protein is CASSEPGQGSYEQYF.